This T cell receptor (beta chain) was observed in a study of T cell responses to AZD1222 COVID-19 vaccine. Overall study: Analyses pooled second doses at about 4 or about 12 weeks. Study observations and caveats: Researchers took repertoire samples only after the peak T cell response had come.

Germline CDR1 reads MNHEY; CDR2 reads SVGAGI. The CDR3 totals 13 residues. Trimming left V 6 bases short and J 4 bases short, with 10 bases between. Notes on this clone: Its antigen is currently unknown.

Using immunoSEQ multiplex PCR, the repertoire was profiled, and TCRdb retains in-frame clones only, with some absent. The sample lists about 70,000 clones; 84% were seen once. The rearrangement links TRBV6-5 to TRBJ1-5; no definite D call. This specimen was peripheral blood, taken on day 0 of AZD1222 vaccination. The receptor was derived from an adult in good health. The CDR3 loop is CASRPTNNQPQHF. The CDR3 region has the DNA TGTGCCAGCAGACCCACCAATAATCAGCCCCAGCATTTT.